The 14 T cell receptor beta chains in this list originate from one sample, sequenced in a study of T cells after yellow fever vaccination. TCRdb processed the 5' RACE reads anew with MiXCR; each CDR3 protein has one entry. The sample comprises approximately 330,000 distinct CDR3 sequences, about 4% of which are singletons, and under 30% rests with the top ten. The sequencing used PBMCs, collected 5 days after the yellow fever booster vaccination. These receptors all stem from a man between 18 and 29 years old who received the YFV17D yellow fever vaccine.

This clonotype was counted many times. The chain uses TRBV4-3 and TRBJ2-6, with a weak D call TRBD1 (6 bases). The ends were cut back, 3 bases at V and 6 bases at J, with 12 bases in the middle. Germline assignment: CDR1 LGHNA and CDR2 YSLEER. There are 15 residues in the CDR3. Here the CDR3 DNA reads TGCGCCAGCAGCCAGCGACGGGACATGGCCAACGTCCTGACTTTC. Residues: CASSQRRDMANVLTF.

The chain uses TRBV7-2 and TRBJ2-5, with a weak D call TRBD2 (5 bases). V lost 5 bases to trimming and J lost 3 bases, with 16 bases between them. This CDR3 region has 15 residues. Germline CDR1 is SGHTA and CDR2 is FQGNSA. The CDR3 is CASSHLRRGEETQYF. The CDR3 coding sequence is TGTGCCAGCAGCCACCTACGTCGGGGTGAAGAGACCCAGTACTTC.

This chain uses TRBV7-9 with TRBJ2-4, with TRBD1 matching 10 bases. The germline CDR1 and CDR2 sequences are SEHNR and FQNEAQ (reference sequence). This CDR3 is built from 13 residues. V gave up 6 bases and J gave up 8 bases; unmatched junction bases: 4. In DNA form, the CDR3 reads TGTGCCAGCAGGGGGACAGGGGAGGACATTCAGTACTTC. Amino acid sequence: CASRGTGEDIQYF.

This clonotype was seen ten or more times. The CDR3 sequence is CASSATGFTEAFF. CDR3 bases: TGTGCCAGCAGCGCGACAGGGTTTACTGAAGCTTTCTTT. The J gene is TRBJ1-1, the V gene TRBV7-3, with 7 positions matching TRBD1. Germline assignment: CDR1 SGHTA and CDR2 FQGTGA. The CDR3 length is 13 residues. The V and J ends lost 5 bases and 5 bases, in that order; junction bases with no gene match: 5.

The chain couples TRBV2 to TRBJ1-1, with D uncertain. Trimming took off 8 bases at V and 2 bases at J, with 12 bases between the two ends. Germline V gives CDR1 SNHLY, CDR2 FYNNEI. The CDR3 has 13 amino acids. CDR3 DNA sequence: TGTGCCAGCCGACTGGGAGTCAACACTGAAGCTTTCTTT. Its translation: CASRLGVNTEAFF.

This rearrangement joins TRBV7-2 to TRBJ1-6, with D uncertain. Trimming removed 1 base from V and 1 base from J, with 8 bases in between. From germline, CDR1 is SGHTA and CDR2 FQGNSA. The CDR3 has 16 residues. DNA of the CDR3: TGTGCCAGCAGCTTAGGTATCACATCCTATAATTCACCCCTCCACTTT. It codes for CASSLGITSYNSPLHF.

This clonotype turned up a few times. This rearrangement joins TRBV6-5 to TRBJ1-1, with D unclear. The CDR3 is made up of 15 amino acids. Deletions cut 2 bases from V and 2 bases from J, with 12 bases between. Germline V CDR1 and CDR2: MNHEY, SVGAGI. The CDR3 sequence is CASSYNHRGNTEAFF. The DNA for the CDR3 is TGTGCCAGCAGTTACAATCATCGGGGTAACACTGAAGCTTTCTTT.

V usage is TRBV12-3 or TRBV12-4 and J usage is TRBJ2-4, with 8 bases aligning to TRBD1. The CDR3 sequence is 12 residues long. Losses at the gene ends were 6 bases for V and 12 bases for J; bases not matched to a gene: 7. CDR3 in amino acids: CASSTDRATQYF. The CDR3 DNA sequence: TGTGCCAGCAGCACGGACAGGGCGACTCAGTACTTC.

This clonotype came up a few times. The gene calls are TRBV6-2 or TRBV6-3 and TRBJ2-7, with D possibly called TRBD1 or TRBD2 (6 bases each). The CDR3 extends over 14 amino acids. V was trimmed by 4 bases and J by 5 bases, leaving 15 bases between them. CDR1 MNHEY and CDR2 SVGEGT come from the germline V gene. The CDR3 reads CASSSRQDYNEQYV. The CDR3 DNA reads as TGTGCCAGCAGTTCCCGACAGGACTACAACGAGCAGTACGTC.

This clonotype appeared a few times. The gene calls are TRBV4-1 and TRBJ1-2; D uncertain. V was cut by 0 bases and J by 2 bases, with 10 bases left in between. Germline CDR1 and CDR2: MGHRA and YSYEKL. The CDR3 has 15 residues. The CDR3 DNA follows: TGCGCCAGCAGCCAAGAGTCCGAAGGGAACTATGGCTACACCTTC. This codes for CASSQESEGNYGYTF.

This clonotype was seen more than once but under ten times. The CDR3 nucleotides read TGTGCCAGCAGCTTTGGTACAGGGAACTACGAGCAGTACGTC. This translates into CASSFGTGNYEQYV. The chain employs TRBV5-4 and TRBJ2-7, with a weak D call TRBD1 (6 bases). Trimming removed 2 bases at V and 3 bases at J, with 12 bases between. The germline gives CDR1 SGHNT, CDR2 YYREEE (reference sequence). There are 14 residues in the CDR3.

This clonotype was seen more than once but under ten times. V gene TRBV19 combines with J gene TRBJ1-3; no reliable D call. The germline V gene encodes CDR1 LNHDA and CDR2 SQIVND (reference sequence). The CDR3 runs 14 residues. Trimming left V 8 bases short and J 0 bases short, with 11 bases between. The chain's CDR3 is CASCPDYSGNTIYF. The CDR3 DNA sequence: TGTGCCAGTTGTCCGGATTACTCTGGAAACACCATATATTTT.

J is TRBJ2-7 and V is TRBV7-6; tentatively, D is TRBD1 (6 bases). Germline CDR1 reads SGHVS; CDR2 reads FNYEAQ. V was cut by 2 bases and J by 5 bases, with 16 bases left in between. CDR3 length: 15 amino acids. In DNA, the CDR3 is TGTGCCAGCAGCTTATCGGACAGCTTGTCGGACGAGCAGTACGTC. It encodes CASSLSDSLSDEQYV.

The chain has TRBV20-1 and TRBJ2-7; D uncertain. CDR1 DFQATT and CDR2 SNEGSKA come from the germline V gene (reference sequence). V was trimmed by 6 bases and J by 3 bases, leaving 18 bases between them. This CDR3 is built from 14 residues. CDR3 protein: CSAIKLFRDYEQYF. CDR3 nucleotide sequence: TGCAGTGCCATAAAACTCTTTAGGGACTACGAGCAGTACTTC.